What follows are 7 T cell receptor beta chains derived from one specimen sequenced in a study of cytomegalovirus exposure and HLA in healthy donors. The PCR contained 60 Vbeta and 13 Jbeta primers. Profiling relied on immunoSEQ multiplex PCR, and the TCRdb table lists in-frame clones only, not all of them. The sample contains approximately 170,000 clones, over 70% of which appear only once. Sequenced: PBMCs. The receptors originated from a woman aged 40-49 years in good health and CMV-seropositive.

The V and J genes are TRBV7-2 and TRBJ1-1; 7 bases align to TRBD1. V lost 4 bases, J lost 4 bases, and 9 bases stayed unmatched. The V gene's germline CDR1 is SGHTA and CDR2 FQGNSA. The length of the CDR3 is 15 residues. For the CDR3, the DNA is TGTGCCAGCAGCTCACAGACAGGGATGGGCACTGAAGCTTTCTTT. Its protein product is CASSSQTGMGTEAFF.

This rearrangement joins TRBV11-2 to TRBJ2-7, with a weak D call TRBD1 (5 bases). CDR3 length: 13 amino acids. Germline V CDR1 and CDR2: SGHAT, FQNNGV. Trimming took 5 bases from V and 3 from J, leaving 11 bases between them. The CDR3 region is CASSLVGVYEQYF. The CDR3 region has the DNA TGTGCCAGCAGCCTAGTAGGGGTCTACGAGCAGTACTTC.

This clone was observed a few times. CDR3 sequence: CATSRALTLVREQFF. The CDR3 coding sequence is TGTGCCACCAGCAGAGCCCTCACACTAGTCCGAGAGCAGTTCTTC. The V call is TRBV15, the J call TRBJ2-1; possible D gene TRBD2, 5 bases. Germline CDR1 and CDR2: LNHNV and YYDKDF (reference sequence). V gave up 1 base and J gave up 10 bases, with 17 bases separating them. The CDR3 consists of 15 residues.

This clone was seen a few times. The chain has TRBV5-6 and TRBJ2-5, with D hard to call. The germline CDR1 and CDR2 sequences are SGHDT and YYEEEE. The V end lost 3 bases, the J end lost 5 bases, and 8 bases lay between the germline ends. CDR3 size: 12 residues. The CDR3 here is CASSWSGETQYF. In nucleotides, the CDR3 is TGTGCCAGCAGCTGGAGTGGGGAGACCCAGTACTTC.

V is TRBV19 and J is TRBJ2-3, with no clear D. Trimming shortened V by 10 bases and J by 7 bases, and 21 bases separated the two germline ends. The CDR3 runs 14 residues. Looked up from germline, CDR1 is LNHDA and CDR2 is SQIVND (reference sequence). CDR3 loop: CATNGNPKEYTQYF. CDR3 bases: TGTGCCACTAATGGTAATCCGAAAGAATATACGCAGTATTTT. Combining the CDR3 with reference TRBV19 and TRBJ2-3 gives the whole variable domain DGGITQSPKYLFRKEGQNVTLSCEQNLNHDAMYWYRQDPGQGLRLIYYSQIVNDFQKGDIAEGYSVSREKKESFPLTVTSAQKNPTAFYLCATNGNPKEYTQYFGPGTRLTVL.

The V call is TRBV2, the J call TRBJ2-4, with D possibly TRBD1 on 5 matching bases. CDR1 is SNHLY, CDR2 FYNNEI, per germline. Trimming removed 6 bases at V and 0 bases at J, with 9 bases between. This CDR3 is 14 amino acids long. The CDR3 is CASRDTLAKNIQYF. The CDR3 bases are TGTGCCAGCAGGGACACACTAGCCAAAAACATTCAGTACTTC.

The chain uses TRBV7-9 and TRBJ2-7; tentatively, D is TRBD2 (6 bases). Looked up from germline, CDR1 is SEHNR and CDR2 is FQNEAQ (reference sequence). Between the trimmed V and J ends, which lost 1 base and 2 bases, there was a span of 9 bases. This CDR3 spans 14 amino acids. The CDR3 loop reads CASSLVGGTYEQYF. The CDR3 bases are TGTGCCAGCAGCTTAGTAGGCGGGACCTACGAGCAGTACTTC.